This TCR beta chain is from a study of identical twins. General study results and limits: Beta out-of-frame sequences showed weaker excess sharing between twins. A lower insertion count was a feature of abundant cord blood beta clonotypes, with no such feature in memory repertoires. Its conclusions, products of cross-sectional statistical analysis, did not come from following the same donors.

Via MiXCR, TCRdb re-called the 5' RACE reads, giving one row per CDR3 protein. The sample shows approximately 620,000 distinct CDR3 sequences, more than 6.5% of them seen only once. The V and J ends lost 1 base and 3 bases, in that order; junction bases with no gene match: 5. There are 14 residues in the CDR3. Germline CDR1 reads GTSNPN; CDR2 reads SVGIG (reference sequence). On this clonotype: Its antigen is not known.

These data were likewise used in another study, on yellow fever vaccine responses in identical twins.

This receptor was taken from a woman aged 18-29 years in good health. Sequencing used PBMCs. The V call is TRBV30, the J call TRBJ1-1; TRBD1 matches 7 bases. The CDR3 nucleotides read TGTGCCTGGAGTGGGGTACAGGGGCACACTGAAGCTTTCTTT. It is translated as CAWSGVQGHTEAFF.